This entry is about one T cell receptor (beta chain). Using immunoSEQ multiplex PCR, the repertoire was profiled, and TCRdb retains in-frame clones only, with some absent. The sample holds about 400,000 clones, roughly 86% seen once. These data originate in a study of blood T cell repertoires in COVID-19. J was trimmed by 4 bases and V by 4 bases; bases with no gene match: 12. The CDR3 loop spans 16 amino acids. Germline CDR1 reads LNHDA; CDR2 reads SQIVND (reference sequence). The V call is TRBV19, the J call TRBJ2-7, with 8 bases lining up with TRBD2. Sequenced sample: PBMCs or T cells enriched from blood (not recorded which). The TCR sequence derives from a woman in her thirties who had recovered from COVID-19. The CDR3 region is CASSSGGRNVVYEQYF. The CDR3 coding sequence is TGTGCCAGTAGTAGTGGCGGGAGGAATGTCGTTTACGAGCAGTACTTC.